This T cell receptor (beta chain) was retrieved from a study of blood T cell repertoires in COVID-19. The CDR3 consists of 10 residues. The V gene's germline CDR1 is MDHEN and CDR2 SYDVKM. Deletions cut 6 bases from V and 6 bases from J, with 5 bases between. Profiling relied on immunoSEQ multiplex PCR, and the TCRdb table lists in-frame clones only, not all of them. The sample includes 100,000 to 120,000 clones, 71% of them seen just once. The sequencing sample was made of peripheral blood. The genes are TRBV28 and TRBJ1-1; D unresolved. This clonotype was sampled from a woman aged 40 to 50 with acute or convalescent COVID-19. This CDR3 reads CASRAAEAFF. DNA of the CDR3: TGTGCCAGCAGGGCGGCTGAAGCTTTCTTT.